This T cell receptor beta chain is from a study of cytomegalovirus exposure and HLA in healthy donors. The donors were healthy bone marrow donors. This CDR3 has 17 residues. The V and J ends lost 7 bases and 7 bases, in that order; junction bases with no gene match: 13. The V gene's germline CDR1 is SGHVS and CDR2 FQNEAQ. Amplification used 60 Vbeta primers and 13 Jbeta primers. Generated by immunoSEQ multiplex PCR, the TCRdb table keeps only in-frame clones and is missing some. The sample shows approximately 220,000 clones, roughly 80% of them seen only once. The gene calls are TRBV7-8 and TRBJ1-4, with 12 bases aligning to TRBD1. What was sequenced was PBMCs. The sequence derives from a man aged 35-49 years in good health and CMV-seronegative. The DNA of the CDR3 is TGTGCCAGCACCCCCCGAAGGGACAGGGGGCTATCTGAAAAACTGTTTTTT. Residues: CASTPRRDRGLSEKLFF. Full variable domain (outside the CDR3, taken from reference TRBV7-8 and TRBJ1-4): GAGVSQSPRYKVAKRGQDVALRCDPISGHVSLFWYQQALGQGPEFLTYFQNEAQLDKSGLPSDRFFAERPEGSVSTLKIQRTQQEDSAVYLCASTPRRDRGLSEKLFFGSGTQLSVL.